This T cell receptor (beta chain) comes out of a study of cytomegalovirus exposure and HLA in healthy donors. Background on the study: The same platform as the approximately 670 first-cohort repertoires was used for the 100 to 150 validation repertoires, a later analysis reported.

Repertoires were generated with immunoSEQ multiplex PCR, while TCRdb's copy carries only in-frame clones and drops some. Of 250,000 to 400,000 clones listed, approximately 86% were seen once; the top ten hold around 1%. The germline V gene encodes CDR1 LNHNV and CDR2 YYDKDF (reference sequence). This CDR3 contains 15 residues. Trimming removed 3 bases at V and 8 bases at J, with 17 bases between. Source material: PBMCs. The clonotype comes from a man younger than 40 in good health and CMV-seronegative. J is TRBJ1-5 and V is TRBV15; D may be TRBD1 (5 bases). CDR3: CATSRGLGGMEPQHF. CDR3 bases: TGTGCCACCAGCAGGGGGCTGGGGGGAATGGAGCCCCAGCATTTT.